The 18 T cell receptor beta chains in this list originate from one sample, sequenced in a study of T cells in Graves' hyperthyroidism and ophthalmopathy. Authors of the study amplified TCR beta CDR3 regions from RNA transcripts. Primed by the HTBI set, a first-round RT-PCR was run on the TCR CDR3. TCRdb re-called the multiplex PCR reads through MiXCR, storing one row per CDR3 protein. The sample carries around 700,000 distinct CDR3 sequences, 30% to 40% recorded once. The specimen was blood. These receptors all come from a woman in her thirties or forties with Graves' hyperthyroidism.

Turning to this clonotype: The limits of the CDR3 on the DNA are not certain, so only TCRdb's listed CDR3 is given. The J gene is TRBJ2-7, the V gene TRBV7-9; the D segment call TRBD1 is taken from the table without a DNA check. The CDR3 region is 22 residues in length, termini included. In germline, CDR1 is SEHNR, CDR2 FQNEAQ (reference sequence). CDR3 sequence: CASSSGDKGRTFGSGTPEEQYF.

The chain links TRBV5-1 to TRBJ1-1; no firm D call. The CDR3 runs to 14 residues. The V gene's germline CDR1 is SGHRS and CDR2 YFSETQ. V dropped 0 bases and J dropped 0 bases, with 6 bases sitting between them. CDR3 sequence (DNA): TGCGCCAGCAGCTTGGGGGTAGTGAACACTGAAGCTTTCTTT. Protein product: CASSLGVVNTEAFF.

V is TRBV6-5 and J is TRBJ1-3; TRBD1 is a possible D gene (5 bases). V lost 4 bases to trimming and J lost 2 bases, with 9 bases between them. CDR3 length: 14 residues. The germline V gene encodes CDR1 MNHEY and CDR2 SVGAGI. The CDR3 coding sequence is TGTGCCAGCAGTTCTATGGGGGCTGGAAACACCATATATTTT. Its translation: CASSSMGAGNTIYF.

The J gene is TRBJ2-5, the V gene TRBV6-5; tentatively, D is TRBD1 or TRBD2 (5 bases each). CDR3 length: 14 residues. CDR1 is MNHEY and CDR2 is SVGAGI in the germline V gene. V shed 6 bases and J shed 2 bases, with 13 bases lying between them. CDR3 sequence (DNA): TGTGCCAGCAGGTCTCGAGGGGAACAAGAGACCCAGTACTTC. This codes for CASRSRGEQETQYF.

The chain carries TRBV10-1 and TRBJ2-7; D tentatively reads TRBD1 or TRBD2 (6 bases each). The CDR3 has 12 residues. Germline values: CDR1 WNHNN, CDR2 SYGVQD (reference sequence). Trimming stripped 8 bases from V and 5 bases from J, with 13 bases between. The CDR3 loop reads CASGQGRNEQYF. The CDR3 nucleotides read TGCGCCAGCGGTCAGGGGAGGAACGAGCAGTACTTC.

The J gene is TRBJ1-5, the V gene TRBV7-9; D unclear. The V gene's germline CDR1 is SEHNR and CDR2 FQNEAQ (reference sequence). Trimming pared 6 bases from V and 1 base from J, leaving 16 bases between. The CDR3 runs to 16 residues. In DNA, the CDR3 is TGTGCCAGCAGTCCGAACCGCGGACCGAGCAATCAGCCCCAGCATTTT. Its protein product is CASSPNRGPSNQPQHF.

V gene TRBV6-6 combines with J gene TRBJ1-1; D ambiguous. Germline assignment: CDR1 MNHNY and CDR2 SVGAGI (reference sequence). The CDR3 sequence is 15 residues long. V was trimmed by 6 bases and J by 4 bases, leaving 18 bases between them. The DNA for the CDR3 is TGTGCCAGCAGGGCCGACGGACTACTAAGCACTGAAGCTTTCTTT. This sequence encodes CASRADGLLSTEAFF.

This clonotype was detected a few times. The CDR3 spells CATSDWGLSTDTQYF. The DNA for the CDR3 is TGTGCCACCAGTGACTGGGGACTGAGCACAGATACGCAGTATTTT. V usage is TRBV24-1 and J usage is TRBJ2-3; perhaps TRBD2 as D (6 bases). Trimming shortened V by 4 bases and J by 0 bases, and 10 bases separated the two germline ends. There are 15 residues in the CDR3. CDR1 KGHDR and CDR2 SFDVKD come from the germline V gene.

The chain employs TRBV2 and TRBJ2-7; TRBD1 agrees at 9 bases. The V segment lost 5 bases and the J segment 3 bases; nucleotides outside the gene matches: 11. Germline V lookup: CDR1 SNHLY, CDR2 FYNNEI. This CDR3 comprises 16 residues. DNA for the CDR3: TGTGCCAGCAGTTACTCGGGGACAGGGAGTTACTACGAGCAGTACTTC. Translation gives CASSYSGTGSYYEQYF.

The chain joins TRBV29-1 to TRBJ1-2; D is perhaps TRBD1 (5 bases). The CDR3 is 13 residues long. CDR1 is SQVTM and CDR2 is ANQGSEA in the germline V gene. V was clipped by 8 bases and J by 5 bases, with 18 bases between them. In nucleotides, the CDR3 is TGCAGCTTAGAGGGGCCAGGGTCGTATGGCTACACCTTC. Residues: CSLEGPGSYGYTF.

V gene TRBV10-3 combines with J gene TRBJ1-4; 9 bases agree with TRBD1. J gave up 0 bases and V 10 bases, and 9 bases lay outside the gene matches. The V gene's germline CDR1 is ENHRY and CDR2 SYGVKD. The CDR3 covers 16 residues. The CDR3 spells CASRKTGGATNEKLFF. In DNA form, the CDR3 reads TGTGCCAGCAGAAAGACAGGGGGTGCAACTAATGAAAAACTGTTTTTT.

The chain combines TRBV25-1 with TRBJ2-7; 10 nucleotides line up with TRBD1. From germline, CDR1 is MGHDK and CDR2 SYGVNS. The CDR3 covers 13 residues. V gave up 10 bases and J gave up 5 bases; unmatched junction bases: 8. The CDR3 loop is CAIRDRGVDEQYF. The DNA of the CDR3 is TGTGCCATCAGGGACAGGGGAGTGGACGAGCAGTACTTC.

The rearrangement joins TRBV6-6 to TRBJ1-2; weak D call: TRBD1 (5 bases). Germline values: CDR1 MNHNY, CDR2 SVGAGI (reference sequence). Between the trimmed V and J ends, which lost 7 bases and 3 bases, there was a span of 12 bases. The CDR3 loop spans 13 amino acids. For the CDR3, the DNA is TGTGCCAGCAAGTCCGGGACCTACTATGGCTACACCTTC. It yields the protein CASKSGTYYGYTF.

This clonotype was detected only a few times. CDR3 sequence reads: CASSQDLPAETQYF. DNA of the CDR3: TGTGCCAGCAGCCAAGATCTCCCCGCGGAGACCCAGTACTTC. The gene calls are TRBV14 and TRBJ2-5; D ambiguous. Germline V lookup: CDR1 SGHDN, CDR2 FVKESK. The CDR3 is made up of 14 amino acids. Trimming pared 0 bases from V and 5 bases from J, leaving 10 bases between.

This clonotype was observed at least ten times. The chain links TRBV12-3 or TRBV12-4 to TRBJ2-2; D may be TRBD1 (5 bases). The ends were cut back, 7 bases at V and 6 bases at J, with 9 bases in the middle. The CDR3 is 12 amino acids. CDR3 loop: CASTLGAGELFF. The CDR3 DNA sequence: TGTGCCAGCACCTTAGGGGCCGGGGAGCTGTTTTTT.

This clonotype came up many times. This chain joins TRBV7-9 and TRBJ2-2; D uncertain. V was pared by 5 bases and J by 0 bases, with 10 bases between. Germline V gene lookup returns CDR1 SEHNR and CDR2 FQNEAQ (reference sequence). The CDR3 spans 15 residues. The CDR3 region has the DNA TGTGCCAGCAGCCAATTGGAGACGAACACCGGGGAGCTGTTTTTT. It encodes CASSQLETNTGELFF.

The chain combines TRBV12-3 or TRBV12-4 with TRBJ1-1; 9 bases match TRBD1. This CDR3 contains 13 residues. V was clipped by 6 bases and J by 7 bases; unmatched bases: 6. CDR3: CASRQDRGHEAFF. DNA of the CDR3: TGTGCCAGCAGACAGGACAGGGGTCATGAAGCTTTCTTT.

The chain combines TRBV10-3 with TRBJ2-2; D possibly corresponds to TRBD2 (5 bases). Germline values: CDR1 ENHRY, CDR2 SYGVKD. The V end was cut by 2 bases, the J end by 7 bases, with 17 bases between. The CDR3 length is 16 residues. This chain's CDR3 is CAISEKVDGGGGELFF. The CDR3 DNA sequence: TGTGCCATCAGTGAGAAAGTGGACGGCGGAGGCGGGGAGCTGTTTTTT.